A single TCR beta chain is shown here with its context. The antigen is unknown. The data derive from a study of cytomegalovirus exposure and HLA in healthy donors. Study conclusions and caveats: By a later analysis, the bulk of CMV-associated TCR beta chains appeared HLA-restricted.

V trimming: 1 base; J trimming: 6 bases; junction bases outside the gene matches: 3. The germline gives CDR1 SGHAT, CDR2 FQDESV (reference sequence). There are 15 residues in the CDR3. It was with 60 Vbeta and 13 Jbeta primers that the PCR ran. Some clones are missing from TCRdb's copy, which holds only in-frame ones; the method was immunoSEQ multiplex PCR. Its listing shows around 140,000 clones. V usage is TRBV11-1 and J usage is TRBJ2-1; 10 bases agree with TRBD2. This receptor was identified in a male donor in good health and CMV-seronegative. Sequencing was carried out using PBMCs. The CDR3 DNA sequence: TGTGCCAGCAGCTTAGAGGCTAGCGGGGGCAATGAGCAGTTCTTC. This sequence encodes CASSLEASGGNEQFF. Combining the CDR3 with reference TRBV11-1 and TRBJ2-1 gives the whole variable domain EAEVAQSPRYKITEKSQAVAFWCDPISGHATLYWYRQILGQGPELLVQFQDESVVDDSQLPKDRFSAERLKGVDSTLKIQPAELGDSAMYLCASSLEASGGNEQFFGPGTRLTVL.